Many counts were recorded for the clone carrying this T cell receptor beta chain. Its antigen remains unknown. The sample is drawn from a study of molecular identifiers for immune sequencing clone quantification. After removal of 5 bases from V and 0 bases from J, the junction contained 6 bases not matched to a gene. CDR1 is MNHEY and CDR2 is SVGEGT in the germline V gene. The CDR3 has 15 residues. TCRdb used MiXCR to reprocess the PCR reads, holding one entry per CDR3 protein. This table has hundreds of thousands of distinct CDR3 sequences, roughly a fifth appearing once. Study-wide points: Identical TCR molecules can share a barcode, and this sharing could underestimate highly expanded clone sizes. Clones of above 20 RNA copies carried over 99% of effector molecules; in naive cells they carried under 1%. A single cell's spiked Jurkat TCR RNA was reportedly detectable among 900,000 to 1,000,000 naive cells.

The sequence derives from a human donor in good health. Some libraries in this study had Jurkat cell RNA spiked in. This chain joins TRBV6-2 or TRBV6-3 and TRBJ1-1; 7 bases are shared with TRBD1. The sequenced material came from naive CD8+ T cells from blood, with Jurkat cell RNA spiked in. Subset defined: FACS-sorted CD8+CD4-CCR7+CD45RA+ naive T cells. CDR3 sequence reads: CASSTWDSLNTEAFF. In nucleotides, the CDR3 is TGTGCCAGCAGTACTTGGGACAGTCTGAACACTGAAGCTTTCTTT.